The clone carrying this T cell receptor (beta chain) showed up many times. The data derive from a study of low-dose radiotherapy and immunotherapy resistance in tumors. Specified time point: after trial treatment. Regarding treatment: LDRT plus nivolumab, ipilimumab, low-dose cyclophosphamide and aspirin (RACIN trial). The treatment that donors received included nivolumab, ipilimumab, aspirin, low-dose cyclophosphamide and low-dose radiotherapy. Priming of first-strand cDNA relied on TRAV- and TRBV-specific primers (covering alpha and beta chains). The authors amplified TCRs for about 20 PCR cycles with a constant-region primer and a V-primer adapter. One entry per CDR3 protein, called by TCRdb with MiXCR from the reads. The sample has roughly 100,000 distinct CDR3 sequences; 20% to 25% are singletons. There are 14 residues in the CDR3. The V and J ends lost 6 bases and 5 bases, in that order; junction bases with no gene match: 10. Germline CDR1 MNHNY, CDR2 SVGAGI (reference sequence).

The chain is built from TRBV6-6 and TRBJ2-7, with 7 bases fitting TRBD1. The TCR sequence derives from a male donor with prostate cancer. This specimen was PBMCs, taken after low-dose radiotherapy plus immunotherapy. CDR3 sequence (DNA): TGTGCCAGCAGCTCGTACAGGGGAACGGACGAGCAGTACTTC. This translates into CASSSYRGTDEQYF.